This T cell receptor beta chain was identified in a study of shared clonotypes between healthy human individuals. Remarks on this clone: Antigen specificity is unknown.

The donors were all Caucasian adults (living in Nashville, Tennessee). Naive CD4+ cells were CD45RA-selected; the remaining cells were memory. Study-wide results and limits: Blood was the sole source, and tissue repertoires probably differ.

In the original analysis: Owing to the provision of junction-only sequences devoid of quality scores by immunoSEQ, filtering differed. Produced via immunoSEQ multiplex PCR; TCRdb's table is partial and in-frame only. V and J calls and clone size are copied from that table; D and trimming were computed from the DNA. In the table there are over a million clones, roughly 95% of which are singletons. Unmatched junction bases numbered 5, after V lost 3 bases and J lost 5 bases. Germline V gene lookup returns CDR1 MNHEY and CDR2 SVGAGI. The CDR3 runs 14 residues. This sequence originates from a young man in good health. V gene TRBV6-5 combines with J gene TRBJ2-7; TRBD2 matches at 9 bases. The source material was naive CD4+ T cells sorted from blood. Specified subset: CD45RA+ positively selected. The CDR3 bases are TGTGCCAGCAGTTATAGGACTAGCGAAGACGAGCAGTACTTC. It specifies CASSYRTSEDEQYF.